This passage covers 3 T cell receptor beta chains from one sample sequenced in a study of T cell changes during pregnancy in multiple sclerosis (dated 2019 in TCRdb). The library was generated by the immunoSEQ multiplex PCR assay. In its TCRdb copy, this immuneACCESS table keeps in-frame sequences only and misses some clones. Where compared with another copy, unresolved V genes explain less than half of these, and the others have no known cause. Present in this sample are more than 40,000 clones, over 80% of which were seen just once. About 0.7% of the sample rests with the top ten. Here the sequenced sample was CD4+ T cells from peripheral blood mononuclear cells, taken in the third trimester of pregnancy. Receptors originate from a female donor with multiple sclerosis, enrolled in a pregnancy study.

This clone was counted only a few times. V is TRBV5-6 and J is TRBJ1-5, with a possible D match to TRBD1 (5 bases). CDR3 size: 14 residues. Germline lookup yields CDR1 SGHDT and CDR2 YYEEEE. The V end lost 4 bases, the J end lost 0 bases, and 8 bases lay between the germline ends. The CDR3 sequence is CASSQGYSNQPQHF. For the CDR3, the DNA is TGTGCCAGCAGCCAGGGATATAGCAATCAGCCCCAGCATTTT.

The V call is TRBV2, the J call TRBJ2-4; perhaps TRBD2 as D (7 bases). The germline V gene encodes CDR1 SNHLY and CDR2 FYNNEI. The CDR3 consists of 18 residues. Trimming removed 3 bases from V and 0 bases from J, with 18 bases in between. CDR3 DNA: TGTGCCAGCAGTGACGGGTGGGGAGGGGGTTTAGCCAAAAACATTCAGTACTTC. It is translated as CASSDGWGGGLAKNIQYF.

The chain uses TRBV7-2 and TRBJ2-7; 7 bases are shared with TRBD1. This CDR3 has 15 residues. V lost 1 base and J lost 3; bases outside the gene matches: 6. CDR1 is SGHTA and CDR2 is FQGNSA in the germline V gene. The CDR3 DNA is TGTGCCAGCAGCTTAGAGGGGGCACCCGTCTACGAGCAGTACTTC. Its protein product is CASSLEGAPVYEQYF.